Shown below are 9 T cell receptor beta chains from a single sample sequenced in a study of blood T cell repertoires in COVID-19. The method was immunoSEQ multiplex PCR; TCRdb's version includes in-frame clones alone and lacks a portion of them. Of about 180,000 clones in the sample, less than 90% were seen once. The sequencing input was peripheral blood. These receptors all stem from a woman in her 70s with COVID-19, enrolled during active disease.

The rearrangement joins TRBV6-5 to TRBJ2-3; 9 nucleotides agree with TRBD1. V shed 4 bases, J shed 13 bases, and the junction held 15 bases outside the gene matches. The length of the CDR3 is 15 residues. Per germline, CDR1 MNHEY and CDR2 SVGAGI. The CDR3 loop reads CASSFSGTGTRLEYF. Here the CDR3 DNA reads TGTGCCAGCAGTTTCTCCGGGACAGGGACCCGGTTGGAGTATTTT.

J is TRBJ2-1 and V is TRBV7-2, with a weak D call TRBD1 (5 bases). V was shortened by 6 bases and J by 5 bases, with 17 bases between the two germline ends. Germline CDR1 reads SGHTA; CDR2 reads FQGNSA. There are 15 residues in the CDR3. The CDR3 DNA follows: TGTGCCAGCAGTGCACAGGCTTCCTTTGACAATGAGCAGTTCTTC. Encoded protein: CASSAQASFDNEQFF.

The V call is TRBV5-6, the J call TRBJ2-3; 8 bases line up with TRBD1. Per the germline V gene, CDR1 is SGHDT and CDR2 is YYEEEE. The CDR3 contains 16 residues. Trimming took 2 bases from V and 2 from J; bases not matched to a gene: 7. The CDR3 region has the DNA TGTGCCAGCAGCTTTTACAGGGGGGCCACCACAGATACGCAGTATTTT. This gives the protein CASSFYRGATTDTQYF. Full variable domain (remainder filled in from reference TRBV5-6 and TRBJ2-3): DAGVTQSPTHLIKTRGQQVTLRCSPKSGHDTVSWYQQALGQGPQFIFQYYEEEERQRGNFPDRFSGHQFPNYSSELNVNALLLGDSALYLCASSFYRGATTDTQYFGPGTRLTVL.

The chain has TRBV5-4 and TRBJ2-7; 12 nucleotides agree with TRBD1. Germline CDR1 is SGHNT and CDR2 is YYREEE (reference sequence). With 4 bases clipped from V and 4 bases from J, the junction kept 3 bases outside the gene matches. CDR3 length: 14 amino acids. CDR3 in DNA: TGTGCCAGCAGCCGGGACAGGGGGCCTTACGAGCAGTACTTC. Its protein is CASSRDRGPYEQYF.

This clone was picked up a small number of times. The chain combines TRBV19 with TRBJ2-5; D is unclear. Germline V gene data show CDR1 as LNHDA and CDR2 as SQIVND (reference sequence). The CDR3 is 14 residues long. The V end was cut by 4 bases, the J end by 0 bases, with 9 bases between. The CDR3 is CASSSLGYQETQYF. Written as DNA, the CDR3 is TGTGCCAGTAGTAGTCTAGGTTACCAAGAGACCCAGTACTTC.

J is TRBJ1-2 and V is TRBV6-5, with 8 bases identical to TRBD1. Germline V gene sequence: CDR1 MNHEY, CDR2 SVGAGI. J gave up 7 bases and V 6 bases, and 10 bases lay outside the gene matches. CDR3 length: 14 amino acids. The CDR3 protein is CASSTGQGVFGYTF. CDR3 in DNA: TGTGCCAGCAGCACCGGACAGGGAGTCTTTGGCTACACCTTC.

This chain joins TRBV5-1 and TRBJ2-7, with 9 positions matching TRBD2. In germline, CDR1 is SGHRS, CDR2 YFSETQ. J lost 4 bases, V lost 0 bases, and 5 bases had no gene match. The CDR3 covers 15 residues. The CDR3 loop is CASSLVSGRWYEQYF. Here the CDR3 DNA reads TGCGCCAGCAGCTTGGTAAGCGGGAGGTGGTACGAGCAGTACTTC.

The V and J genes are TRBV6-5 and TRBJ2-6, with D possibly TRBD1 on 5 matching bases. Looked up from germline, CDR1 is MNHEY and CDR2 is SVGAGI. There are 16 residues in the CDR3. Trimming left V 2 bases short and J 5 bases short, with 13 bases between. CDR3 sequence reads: CASSYTQGGRANVLTF. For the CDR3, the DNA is TGTGCCAGCAGTTACACCCAGGGTGGTAGGGCCAACGTCCTGACTTTC.

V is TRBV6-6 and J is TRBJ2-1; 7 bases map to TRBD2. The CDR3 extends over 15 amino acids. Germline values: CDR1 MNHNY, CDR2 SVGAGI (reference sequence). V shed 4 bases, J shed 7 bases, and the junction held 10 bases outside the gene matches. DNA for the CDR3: TGTGCCAGCAGTTCCCCCGAGAGCGGGAAGAATGAGCAGTTCTTC. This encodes CASSSPESGKNEQFF.